Shown below are 18 T cell receptor beta chains from a single sample sequenced in a study of T-cell reconstitution after alpha-beta-depleted transplantation in children. TCRbeta library preparation incorporated unique molecular identifiers. Using its own MiXCR run on the PCR reads, TCRdb lists one record per CDR3 protein. The sample has some 300,000 distinct CDR3 sequences, under 13% seen once. The sample was PBMCs from the stem cell graft donor, taken from the stem cell graft. The origin of the receptors is a human donor who donated a stem cell graft to a child with acute lymphoblastic leukemia.

This sequence joins TRBV30 and TRBJ2-7, with a tentative D call TRBD2 (6 bases). Trimming removed 0 bases at V and 1 base at J, with 10 bases between. This CDR3 spans 14 amino acids. Germline CDR1 is GTSNPN and CDR2 is SVGIG (reference sequence). The CDR3 DNA reads TGTGCCTGGAGTGTATGGGGGGATTCCTACGAGCAGTACTTC. It translates to CAWSVWGDSYEQYF.

This sequence joins TRBV9 and TRBJ2-2; 7 bases fit TRBD2. With V trimmed by 0 bases and J by 0 bases, 5 bases remained unmatched. Per germline, CDR1 SGDLS and CDR2 YYNGEE. The CDR3 loop spans 17 amino acids. Here the CDR3 reads CASSVDPLAANTGELFF. As DNA, the CDR3 is TGTGCCAGCAGCGTAGATCCCCTAGCGGCGAACACCGGGGAGCTGTTTTTT.

This clonotype has at least ten counts. The chain is built from TRBV7-2 and TRBJ2-2; TRBD1 matches at 8 bases. The CDR3 has 14 amino acids. V dropped 5 bases and J dropped 4; count of bases not matched to a gene: 3. Germline CDR1 SGHTA, CDR2 FQGNSA. The CDR3 reads CASSGQGATGELFF. The CDR3 DNA sequence: TGTGCCAGCAGCGGACAGGGAGCCACCGGGGAGCTGTTTTTT.

This clonotype has ten or more counts. One end of the junction is discordant with germline, which a read error may explain. V usage is TRBV12-3 or TRBV12-4 and J usage is TRBJ2-4; 10 bases fit TRBD2. This CDR3 contains 15 residues. CDR3 bases: TGTGCCAGCAGCTTAGCGGGAGGTGCCAAAAACATTCAGTACTTC. Translated: CASSLAGGAKNIQYF.

This rearrangement joins TRBV7-9 to TRBJ2-1; 8 nucleotides align to TRBD2. This CDR3 is built from 16 residues. Germline lookup yields CDR1 SEHNR and CDR2 FQNEAQ (reference sequence). V dropped 5 bases and J dropped 1; count of bases not matched to a gene: 7. CDR3 region: CASSITSGISYNEQFF. For the CDR3, the DNA is TGTGCCAGCAGCATTACTAGCGGTATTTCCTACAATGAGCAGTTCTTC.

This clonotype was counted between two and nine times. The chain has TRBV27 and TRBJ2-1; D is unclear. Trimming removed 0 bases from V and 2 bases from J, with 8 bases in between. The V gene's germline CDR1 is MNHEY and CDR2 SMNVEV (reference sequence). The CDR3 runs 15 residues. The CDR3: CASSLSTDTYNEQFF. Here the CDR3 DNA reads TGTGCCAGCAGTTTATCTACCGACACCTACAATGAGCAGTTCTTC.

This clonotype has a count of ten or more. The chain joins TRBV7-2 to TRBJ1-2; D is unclear. V shed 2 bases and J shed 2 bases, with 6 bases lying between them. The CDR3 contains 13 residues. Germline CDR1 and CDR2: SGHTA and FQGNSA. CDR3 nucleotide sequence: TGTGCCAGCAGCTTAAGGGTCAACTATGGCTACACCTTC. Its translation: CASSLRVNYGYTF.

The J gene is TRBJ2-7, the V gene TRBV5-1; TRBD2 aligns across 13 bases. In germline, CDR1 is SGHRS, CDR2 YFSETQ. The CDR3 loop spans 15 amino acids. The trim removed 6 bases at V and 7 bases at J, leaving 10 bases unmatched. CDR3 in DNA: TGCGCCAGCACTCAACTAGCGGGAGGGCCGGGGGAGCAGTACTTC. Translating gives CASTQLAGGPGEQYF.

This clonotype was seen a few times. J is TRBJ2-3 and V is TRBV5-5; D is possibly TRBD2 (6 bases). This CDR3 contains 15 residues. The germline V gene encodes CDR1 SGHKS and CDR2 YYEKEE (reference sequence). Trimming cost V 0 bases and J 4 bases, with 12 bases left between them. The CDR3 loop reads CASSLAIGGPDTQYF. The CDR3 DNA sequence: TGTGCCAGCAGCTTGGCCATCGGGGGTCCAGATACGCAGTATTTT.

The DNA of the CDR3 is TGCGCCAGCAGCCCTGGGACTAGCGGGAGTTTCGAGCAGTACTTC. Translated: CASSPGTSGSFEQYF. The chain recombines TRBV5-1 with TRBJ2-7, with 14 bases identical to TRBD2. The junction had 6 bases not matched to a gene; V was cut back by 4 bases and J by 6 bases. Germline V gene sequence: CDR1 SGHRS, CDR2 YFSETQ. CDR3 size: 15 residues.

In this sample, this clonotype turned up many times. The gene calls are TRBV12-3 or TRBV12-4 and TRBJ2-3; unclear D gene. The CDR3 consists of 16 residues. Trimming stripped 6 bases from V and 2 bases from J, with 18 bases between. For the CDR3, the DNA is TGTGCCAGCAGCCGAGGACGGACCCTATCCACAGATACGCAGTATTTT. Translation gives CASSRGRTLSTDTQYF.

The gene calls are TRBV12-3 or TRBV12-4 and TRBJ2-7; 11 nucleotides agree with TRBD1. Trimming at V came to 5 bases and at J to 4 bases, leaving 7 bases not matched to a gene. This CDR3 spans 15 amino acids. The CDR3 bases are TGTGCCAGCAGTCGAGGAGGACAGGGGGCTTACGAGCAGTACTTC. It yields the protein CASSRGGQGAYEQYF.

The J gene is TRBJ2-3, the V gene TRBV7-2, with D tentatively TRBD2 (5 bases). Trimming pared 2 bases from V and 6 bases from J, leaving 18 bases between. The CDR3 has 16 amino acids. Germline lookup yields CDR1 SGHTA and CDR2 FQGNSA. This CDR3 reads CASSLNRRAERDTQYF. In DNA form, the CDR3 reads TGTGCCAGCAGCTTAAATCGGCGGGCAGAACGGGATACGCAGTATTTT.

This clonotype has ten or more counts. V and J are TRBV7-2 and TRBJ2-7, with unresolved D. V was trimmed by 5 bases and J by 7 bases, leaving 18 bases between them. The germline gives CDR1 SGHTA, CDR2 FQGNSA. The CDR3 consists of 14 residues. In DNA form, the CDR3 reads TGTGCCAGCAGCAGAGAGCGCCTAATACCGGAGCAGTACTTC. It codes for CASSRERLIPEQYF.

The chain joins TRBV15 to TRBJ2-7; TRBD1 aligns across 10 bases. J gave up 3 bases and V 1 base, and 15 bases lay outside the gene matches. The CDR3 is made up of 19 amino acids. Germline V gene lookup returns CDR1 LNHNV and CDR2 YYDKDF (reference sequence). CDR3 nucleotides: TGTGCCACCAGCAGAGTATCCCCGGGACAGGGGTTCCAATTCTACGAGCAGTACTTC. Translating gives CATSRVSPGQGFQFYEQYF. The whole variable domain, filled in from reference TRBV15 and TRBJ2-7, reads DAMVIQNPRYQVTQFGKPVTLSCSQTLNHNVMYWYQQKSSQAPKLLFHYYDKDFNNEADTPDNFQSRRPNTSFCFLDIRSPGLGDTAMYLCATSRVSPGQGFQFYEQYFGPGTRLTVT.

In its sample, this clonotype was seen many times. The chain couples TRBV20-1 to TRBJ2-4, with D perhaps TRBD2 (7 bases). The V gene lost 2 bases and the J gene lost 5 bases, with 19 bases spanning the gap. This CDR3 spans 16 amino acids. Germline CDR1 reads DFQATT; CDR2 reads SNEGSKA (reference sequence). CDR3 in DNA: TGCAGTGCTAGACTGAAAAAAGGGGGGGGCGAAAACATTCAGTACTTC. This gives the protein CSARLKKGGGENIQYF.

A few counts support this clonotype. The chain joins TRBV6-5 to TRBJ1-2; no firm D call. The V and J ends lost 0 bases and 8 bases respectively, with 13 bases between them. The CDR3 is 14 residues long. CDR1 is MNHEY, CDR2 SVGAGI, per germline. This chain's CDR3 is CASSYSMVVRGYTF. For the CDR3, the DNA is TGTGCCAGCAGTTACTCGATGGTAGTTCGGGGCTACACCTTC.

This clonotype was observed at least ten times. This chain joins TRBV7-9 and TRBJ2-1; 10 bases align to TRBD2. There are 15 residues in the CDR3. V was pared by 4 bases and J by 8 bases, with 8 bases of the junction left unmatched. The V gene's germline CDR1 is SEHNR and CDR2 FQNEAQ (reference sequence). The CDR3: CASSSPAGGNHEQFF. CDR3 nucleotides: TGTGCCAGCAGCTCCCCAGCGGGAGGGAACCATGAGCAGTTCTTC.